This T cell receptor (beta chain) is from a study of technical replicates of blood from a few donors. CDR3 length equals 13 residues. Trimming shortened V by 5 bases and J by 7 bases, and 14 bases separated the two germline ends. Germline CDR1 is MNHNS and CDR2 is SASEGT. The data were produced by immunoSEQ multiplex PCR, yet TCRdb's version contains in-frame clones alone and is incomplete. The table has about 59,000 clones, roughly 93% seen once; the top ten hold around 4.2%. Sequences were obtained from PBMCs. This TCR was recovered from a human donor in good health. Some clones in this sample may be carry-over from other donors' samples. This chain links TRBV6-1 with TRBJ2-5; no firm D call. CDR3 sequence reads: CASSYDLLLTQYF. In DNA, the CDR3 is TGTGCCAGCAGTTATGACTTGTTATTGACCCAGTACTTC.